This T cell receptor (beta chain) was captured by sequencing in a study of cytomegalovirus exposure and HLA in healthy donors (dated by TCRdb to about 2017). With respect to the entire study: An earlier analysis of roughly 500 of the donors reported about 250 Gb of sequence data and 117 million unique TCR beta sequences from approximately 180 million T cells. The number of donors typed differed by locus, with 629-630 for A, B, C, DRB1 and DQB1, about 500 for DQA1, 600 to 610 for DPA1, and some 470 for DPB1. The study used immunosequencing to profile the T cell repertoires of 600 to 850 subjects and linked those repertoires to cytomegalovirus serostatus. All discovery cohort repertoires had been generated on a single sequencing platform. A later analysis re-examined previously published TCR beta repertoires from just over 650 donors and added high-resolution HLA genotyping to investigate patterns of TCR occurrence. In an earlier analysis of 500 to 650 of the donors, high-throughput TCR beta sequencing was used to judge whether each TCR beta V gene segment behaved as functional or pseudogenic. Donor age, sex, ethnicity and CMV serostatus were collected together with the repertoire data. In a later genetic analysis, genome-wide SNP genotypes for about 65% of the 666 donors were used, and that subset was treated as a discovery cohort. An early release covering 500 to 750 HLA-typed donors comprised approximately 300 gigabases of sequencing data and around 80 million unique TCR sequences. Rather than drawing on any new phenotypic data, the later analysis identified candidate immune exposures from TCR beta sequences and the way those sequences occurred across donors. The study aimed to test whether cataloging public T cell receptors could reveal signatures of past pathogen exposure. High-throughput TCR immunosequencing, statistical association of individual TCRs with disease status, and machine learning were combined to predict cytomegalovirus infection status. The genetic ancestry cluster associated with self-reported Caucasian donors included over 65% of the approximately 400 genotyped donors. A separate validation cohort of roughly 120 different subjects was used in addition to the roughly 670-subject first cohort. Among a few hundred genotyped donors of the cohort, an average of approximately 240,000 unique TCR beta nucleotide sequences were sequenced per donor, roughly a sixth of them non-productive. Because of strong linkage in the cohort, roughly 5 DR-DQ haplotypes were treated as single units for association and clustering. Class I and class II HLA loci were covered by the typing at four-digit resolution. Here is what the overall study found, with its caveats: Compared with the roughly 700-donor mean, donors in an Asian-associated ancestry cluster had fewer N-insertions in productive TCRs, according to a later genetic analysis. A total of around 150 TCR beta chains were listed by the study as associated with cytomegalovirus. In a later analysis, HLA-associated TCR beta chains were found to be more clonally expanded and to have lower generation probabilities than equally common non-associated chains. In a later analysis, the rate of TCR association differed among HLA loci, with DRB1 alleles having the most associated TCRs and HLA-C alleles having the fewest. HLA typing was unavailable for some donors at each locus, so association tests used only the typed subset. The authors suggested that the approach could potentially be extended to other disease states and immunological phenotypes. The sequencing pipeline was judged likely to have produced a cluster of highly shared sequence variants as a technical artifact. Because the 87-base-pair reads could not distinguish some IMGT-functional V segments, including TRBV6-2 and TRBV6-3, those segments were excluded. According to a later analysis, most CMV-associated TCR beta chains appeared to be HLA-restricted, and the HLA associations seemed to be driven largely by CMV exposure. In an earlier analysis of approximately 590 of the donors, most TCR beta V segments appeared in productive rearrangements about 87% or about 30% of the time, broadly matching IMGT annotations. The cohort was sequenced for TCR beta chains only, and without alpha or paired-chain data the features that could be detected were limited. Because counts were too low, roughly 17 rarely observed V segments, including chromosome 9 orphons, were left out of the earlier analysis of some 640 of the donors. Immune exposure information for the cohort was limited to CMV serostatus. Sequencing depth was assumed to be roughly uniform across donors in the presence/absence analyses, though that assumption may not hold. Correlated functional status among segregating V segments might reflect linkage disequilibrium, but an unknown experimental factor could not be ruled out. Across donors, most TCR sequences were observed very rarely, whereas some public TCRs were present in many individuals. A few of the identified cytomegalovirus-associated TCR beta chains were confirmed in vitro to be specific for cytomegalovirus antigens. Cytomegalovirus status was reported to be diagnosed by the classifier with high specificity and sensitivity in both the original and validation cohorts. In a later genetic analysis, a missense DCLRE1C variant was associated with V-gene and J-gene trimming of TCR beta chains, and the association was replicated in an independent cohort. Several of the top co-occurrence clusters appeared to be linked to parvovirus B19, influenza, CMV and Epstein-Barr virus, according to a later analysis. A further reported finding was that TCR beta sequences accurately predicted the HLA-A and HLA-B alleles for most subjects in the first cohort. Specific HLA alleles were associated with 15,000 to 20,000 TCR beta sequences at a false discovery rate of 0.05 in a later analysis. When HLA alleles, especially DR and DQ, strongly co-occurred, attributing TCR associations to individual alleles was difficult.

The cohort consisted of some 730 healthy bone marrow donors. At the time of sampling, every cohort member was nominally healthy, though immune exposures that went unrecorded were likely present. The donor tested CMV seronegative, placing the donor among the roughly 350 seronegative members of the cohort. Each donor provided a peripheral blood sample, and peripheral blood mononuclear cells were used for TCR beta sequencing. The Qiagen DNeasy Blood Extraction Kit was used to extract genomic DNA from the blood cell samples. Library construction relied on the immunoSEQ multiplex PCR assay. A mixture of 60 forward primers for TCR Vbeta segments and 13 reverse primers for TCR Jbeta segments was used in the multiplex PCR. Amplification of the CDR3 region of rearranged TCR beta genes was performed with a multiplex PCR assay on genomic DNA. The Illumina HiSeq System was used to sequence the amplified TCR beta libraries as 87-base-pair reads. Under the source paper's analysis protocol: A later analysis counted approximately 84 million unique TCR beta chains across the 600 to 850 repertoires, and some 11 million of these chains were shared by at least two donors. A nearest-neighbor algorithm error-corrected the raw reads and collapsed the reads into unique sequences, merging closely related sequences to remove PCR and sequencing errors. To assign V, D and J gene segments, CDR3 sequences were aligned to IMGT reference sequences. Each retained sequence needed at least a six-nucleotide match to both a V gene segment and a J gene segment. A rearrangement was called productive if the CDR3 had no stop codons and remained in frame with V and J, and every other rearrangement was called non-productive. CDR3 was defined according to IMGT convention as the region running from the second conserved V-encoded cysteine to the conserved J-encoded phenylalanine. The earlier analysis of about 560 of the donors excluded any sequence lacking an unambiguous match to a single V gene segment. An earlier analysis of 587 of the donors called V segments functional above 56.7% productive rearrangements and segregating when the between-donor standard deviation exceeded 5%. A statistical classification framework was built for diagnosing cytomegalovirus status from the catalog of TCR beta chain sequences. A later analysis assigned V and J genes by comparing TCR nucleotide sequences with IMGT/GENE-DB human TR gene sequences. Using the TCRdist pipeline, a later analysis assigned CDR3 sequences along with most-parsimonious VDJ recombination scenarios. In a later analysis, each TCR beta chain was defined by its CDR3 amino acid sequence together with its V-gene family, and reads lacking a unique V-gene family were excluded. A later analysis removed 550 to 700 highly shared, low-generation-probability nucleotide sequences to deal with suspected cross-contamination and a sequencing artifact. For each public chain, a later analysis derived a clonal expansion index from normalized ranks of inferred template counts within each repertoire. In a later analysis, generation probabilities were computed with a VDJ recombination model fitted to out-of-frame rearrangements, and the resulting probabilities were checked against IGoR. A later analysis scored TCR-TCR, TCR-HLA and TCR-CMV co-occurrence with hypergeometric tests, applying a repertoire-size bias correction to TCR pairs. False discovery rates were estimated in a later analysis by permuting HLA or CMV assignments 20 times. In a later analysis, co-occurring TCRs were grouped using DBSCAN, with TCRdist sequence similarity added in when clustering inside HLA-allele-positive subsets. For co-occurrence clustering, repertoires with fewer than 30,000 or more than 120,000 public chains were excluded, along with four or five repertoires with anomalous nucleotide sharing. Sourced from immuneACCESS, this table was stored by TCRdb with only in-frame sequences that have V and J called. A share of the clones is absent; for the studies checked, an unresolved V gene accounts for under half, and the remainder has no known explanation. V and J calls and clone size come straight from that table; D and trimming were deduced from the DNA. Across this sample there are around 300,000 clones, with 72% seen only once. The ten largest account for approximately 2.5% of the sample.

CDR1 and CDR2 are read off the germline V gene as SGHTA and FQGNSA. There are 16 amino acids in the CDR3, from cysteine to phenylalanine inclusive. Only the CDR3 DNA stays, 48 bases, in frame from base 1. The junction carries 12 bases between V and J, which are trimmed by 1 base and 3 bases respectively. Concerning this clone itself: Its antigen specificity is not known. Base qualities are not at hand, and no much larger clone is one base apart.

The chain employs TRBV7-2 and TRBJ2-2; TRBD2 is possibly the D segment (5 matching bases). Specimen: PBMCs. This TCR was recovered from a female donor in good health and CMV-seronegative. The CDR3 protein: CASSLGRPGDTGELFF. The bases read TGTGCCAGCAGCTTAGGGCGCCCCGGGGACACCGGGGAGCTGTTTTTT.